This TCR beta chain was obtained from a study of blood T cell repertoires in COVID-19. Looking at the study overall: Sites across the United States, Italy and Spain contributed samples from acute and convalescent COVID-19. Sample material is recorded as cDNA or gDNA derived from T cells, B-cell-depleted T cells, or PBMCs.

In the authors' workflow: Estimated nucleated cell counts came from reference gene primer amplification. The data were produced by immunoSEQ multiplex PCR, yet TCRdb's version contains in-frame clones alone and is incomplete. That table furnishes V, J and clone size, whereas the DNA furnished D and trimming. The data show more than 85,000 clones, with roughly 85% seen just once and about 4.2% held by the top ten. Sequenced input: peripheral blood. The origin of this receptor is a man aged 70 or older with acute or convalescent COVID-19.

The CDR3 region is CASSLGQPGGYGYTF. CDR3 DNA: TGTGCCAGCAGCTTGGGGCAGCCGGGTGGCTATGGCTACACCTTC. V gene TRBV5-6 combines with J gene TRBJ1-2, with D unresolved. V shed 0 bases and J shed 4 bases, with 13 bases lying between them. Germline V gives CDR1 SGHDT, CDR2 YYEEEE. The length of the CDR3 is 15 residues.